This record looks at one T cell receptor (beta chain) sequence and its context. The target of this receptor is not known. Within one base of it there is no much larger clone, and no base qualities were kept. The library relied on multiplex PCR. The reads were generated on an Illumina HiSeq 4000. TCR beta libraries were built with iRepertoire HTBI primers and Arm-PCR amplification of CDR3 regions. PCR products were gel purified before sequencing. On the study's bioinformatics: Gene usage analysis of CDR3 amino acid clonotypes relied on the approximately 60 TRBV and 14 TRBJ segments identified across samples. COPE and FqMerger were used to merge the filtered high-quality paired reads into contigs. BLAST was used to align contigs to IMGT TRBV, TRBD and TRBJ reference genes, and CDR3 was defined according to IMGT. Any clonotype with a frequency above 0.1% was classified as a highly expanded clone. Shannon entropy served as the measure of repertoire diversity, while the Gini coefficient captured V-J evenness. Clonotypes shared by more than one individual were considered public. TCRdb cleaned the public reads at Q25 with fastp, built clones with MiXCR and kept in-frame beta chains. Each CDR3 protein gets just one entry, which takes the most common genes and DNA from the rows behind it. The V and J calls and clone size come from TCRdb's table, not from the authors' own analysis. A total of 500,000 or so distinct CDR3 sequences appear in this sample, 14% of them only once. The leading ten clones occupy approximately 17% of the sample.

Interpreted using the paper, the time point label stands for: newly diagnosed GD, antithyroid drugs for less than 3 months. For both TCR sequencing and RNA sequencing, RNA was extracted from PBMCs using TRIzol. The diagnosis of Graves' disease was made according to American Thyroid Association guidelines. Recruitment of patients was carried out at an endocrinology department in Xi'an, China. From each patient, approximately 10 milliliters of peripheral blood was collected into an EDTA anticoagulant tube. Ficoll Paque Plus density gradient separation was used to isolate PBMCs, and no further T cell sorting was performed. An Agilent 2100 Bioanalyzer and agarose gel were used to check RNA quality, and a NanoDrop 2000 was used to measure RNA concentration. This entry is derived from a study of regulatory T cells in long-lasting Graves disease (dated by TCRdb to 2020 to 2022). The study in broad terms: Antithyroid drugs had been taken for less than 3 months by newly diagnosed Graves' disease patients. The study was conducted in China and was registered as a clinical trial. Patients with persistent Graves' disease were compared with patients with newly diagnosed Graves' disease using TCR sequencing and RNA sequencing of peripheral blood. TCR sequencing covered approximately 13 persistent and roughly 20 newly diagnosed Graves' disease patients, some 33 samples in total.

The CDR3 runs 18 residues from the cysteine to the phenylalanine. The retained sequence is limited to the CDR3, 54 bases, with the frame set at the first base. Germline trimming amounts to 2 bases on V and 2 bases on J, with 14 as the count of junction bases outside the gene matches. The germline V gene yields MRHNA for CDR1 and SNTAGT for CDR2. Broad study findings and their caveats: Peripheral blood alone was examined, since thyroid tissue, which constituted the primary lesion, could not be accessed. Persistent disease showed preferential use of TRBV28, TRBJ1-2 and TRBJ2-5, whereas newly diagnosed disease favored TRBV20-1 and TRBJ2-1. Compared with newly diagnosed patients, patients with persistent Graves' disease had lower TCR Shannon entropy and fewer highly expanded clones, which suggests clonal expansion. Only the TCR beta chain was sequenced and analyzed. Patients with persistent disease shared more public clonotypes (roughly 2,900) than newly diagnosed patients did (nearly 1,000). The authors acknowledged the small sample size as a limitation that may reduce accuracy.

The sample was also linked to a second study, of T cells in Graves' hyperthyroidism and ophthalmopathy. The second study's authors report: Stable Graves' hyperthyroidism was defined as no progression to ophthalmopathy during 18 months of follow-up. The hyperthyroidism patients were between 18 and 65 years old and newly diagnosed, with a disease duration of less than 2 months. Patients with uncontrolled infections, other autoimmune diseases, pregnancy or lactation were excluded. Diagnoses were based on clinical symptoms, serum thyroxine and TRAb, thyroid ultrasound and orbital computed tomography. For the first round of RT-PCR on the TCR CDR3, the HTBI primer set was used together with the Qiagen OneStep RT-PCR kit. Blood samples also contained most of the expanded thyroid clonotypes (frequency above 0.001), which suggests that blood repertoires may reflect thyroid immune responses. A model built on a 13 V-J signature distinguished ophthalmopathy from stable hyperthyroidism, reaching 87.88% sensitivity and around 81% specificity in cross-validation and 80%/75% in testing. During validation, the model predicted progression to ophthalmopathy a median of approximately 7 months ahead of onset, with more than 55% sensitivity and 72% to 80% specificity. To identify distinguishing TCR V-J signatures, a discovery cohort of 95 to 100 patients was used, comprising 40 to 45 with Graves' ophthalmopathy and around 60 with stable Graves' hyperthyroidism. Prospective prediction of ophthalmopathy was tested in an independent validation cohort consisting of fewer than 20 hyperthyroidism patients and about 17 patients who later progressed to ophthalmopathy. The 100 discovery patients were randomly split 7:3 into training and test sets. Thyroid tissue and blood T-cell repertoires from six or seven Graves' hyperthyroidism patients were also compared in the study. After sampling, hyperthyroidism patients received methimazole starting at 30 mg daily, and ophthalmopathy patients received high-dose intravenous methylprednisolone. A second multiplex PCR round built the libraries, followed by size selection and purification. Libraries were sequenced paired-end with 100 bp reads on an Illumina HiSeq2000. Raw data were processed with SOAPnuke, discarding reads with adapters, uncalled bases, mean Phred below 15, or no exact constant-primer or identifier match. High-quality paired reads were merged using COPE v1.2.5, and each unique nucleotide sequence was defined as a clonotype. MiTCR v1.1 was used to align the clonotypes against IMGT TRBV, TRBD and TRBJ reference segments. The analysis was restricted to V-J combinations with a frequency above 0.0001, which together covered 99% to 99.2% of the repertoires. A TCS score was defined as the ratio between F50 (clonal expansion) and ExV (chaos), using BLOSUM62-based TCRdist between CDR3 peptides within each V-J. Welch's t-statistics and random forest reduced approximately 520 V-J features to 13, which were used in a naive Bayes classifier (R e1071). Sample size was not statistically predetermined, and investigators were not blinded to group allocation. The paper describes TCR Vbeta CDR3 sequencing of 135 peripheral blood samples, made up of about 41 ophthalmopathy patients, approximately 76 hyperthyroidism patients and 17 progressor patients.

The receptor chain draws on TRBV6-4 and TRBJ2-7; TRBD1 lines up with 8 middle nucleotides. The receptor's source is a woman aged 45-60 years with Graves disease. Donor details come from another sample of the same person, matched by shared clones. Material: peripheral blood mononuclear cells (PBMCs), obtained at new diagnosis, from a patient treated with antithyroid drugs. CDR3 reads: CASSDGDRTGSKTYEQYF. Here is the DNA: TGTGCCAGCAGTGACGGGGACCGGACAGGGAGCAAGACCTACGAGCAGTACTTC.